The sample holds a few counts of the clone carrying this T cell receptor beta chain. The source of the sample is a study of blood T cells in healthy people across ages. Primed by a sample-barcoded 5' primer and a J-beta primer mix, a second PCR proceeded for about 6 to 11 cycles. TCRdb recomputed calls from the 5' RACE reads with MiXCR, one row per CDR3 protein. The data hold 600,000 to 850,000 distinct CDR3 sequences, with roughly 25% observed a single time. The germline CDR1 and CDR2 sequences are MNHNS and SASEGT. Trimming cost V 8 bases and J 3 bases; bases outside gene matches: 7. The CDR3 loop spans 14 amino acids. This sample was shared with a second study, whose subject was T cells of mothers and their children. That source reports: The donors comprised five or six children and their three healthy Caucasian mothers. Mothers and children who were related shared slightly more overlap than unrelated pairs, but not significantly more.

Sequencing used blood. This chain links TRBV6-1 with TRBJ2-5; 9 nucleotides agree with TRBD2. This clonotype was sampled from a boy aged 5-17 years in good health. CDR3 in amino acids: CASEATSGKETQYF. Written as DNA, the CDR3 is TGTGCCAGCGAAGCGACTAGCGGAAAAGAGACCCAGTACTTC.